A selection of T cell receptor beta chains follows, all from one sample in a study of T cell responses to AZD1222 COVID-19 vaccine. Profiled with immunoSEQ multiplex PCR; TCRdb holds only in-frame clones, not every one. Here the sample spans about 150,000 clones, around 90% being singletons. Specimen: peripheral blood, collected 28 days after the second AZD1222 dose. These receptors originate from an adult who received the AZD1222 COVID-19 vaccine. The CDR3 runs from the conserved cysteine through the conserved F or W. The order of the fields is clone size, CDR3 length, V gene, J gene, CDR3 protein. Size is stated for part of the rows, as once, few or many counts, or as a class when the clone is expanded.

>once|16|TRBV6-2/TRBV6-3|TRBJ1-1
CASSYSQTRGGTEAFF
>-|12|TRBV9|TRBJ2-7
CASSPQGREQYF
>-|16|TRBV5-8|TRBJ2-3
CASSSGQGYFTDTQYF
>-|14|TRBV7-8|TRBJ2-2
CASSDVRIAGELFF
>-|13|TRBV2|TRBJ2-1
CASSGASHHEQFF
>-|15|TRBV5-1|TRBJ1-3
CASSGDMLSGNTIYF
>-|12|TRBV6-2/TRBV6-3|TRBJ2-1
CASSSPDPEQFF
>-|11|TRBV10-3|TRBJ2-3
CAISEASAQYF
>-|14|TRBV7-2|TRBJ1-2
CASSPLDRAWGYTF
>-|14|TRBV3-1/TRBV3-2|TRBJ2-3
CASSLAGKGDTQYF
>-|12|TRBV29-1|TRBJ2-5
CSVRGDGETQYF
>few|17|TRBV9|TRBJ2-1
CASSVSGTSASYNEQFF
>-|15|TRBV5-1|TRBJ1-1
CASSQNWDSKAEAFF
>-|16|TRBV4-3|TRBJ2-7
CASSQDLARDLYEQYF
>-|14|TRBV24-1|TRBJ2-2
CATSDGVGPGELFF
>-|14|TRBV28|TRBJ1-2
CASSLGDGHYGYTF
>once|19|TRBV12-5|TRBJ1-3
CASGLDEIGQFDSGNTIYF
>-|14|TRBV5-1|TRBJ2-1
CASSSGSPYNEQFF
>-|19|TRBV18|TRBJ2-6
CASSFRGARGFAGANVLTF
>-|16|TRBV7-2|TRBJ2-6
CASTADRATGANVLTF
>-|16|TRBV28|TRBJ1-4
CASIGSKGSTNEKLFF
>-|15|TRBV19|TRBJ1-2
CASSQRQGLNYGYTF
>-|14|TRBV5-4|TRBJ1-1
CASSNRQGGPEAFF